The 22 T cell receptor beta chains in this list originate from one sample, sequenced in a study of low-dose radiotherapy and immunotherapy resistance in tumors. Covering alpha and beta chains, TRAV- and TRBV-specific primers were used for the first-strand cDNA. A constant-region primer paired with the V-primer adapter amplified TCRs over about 19 PCR cycles. One entry per CDR3 protein results from TCRdb running MiXCR on the reads. The sample includes some 11,000 distinct CDR3 sequences, around half of them seen just once. These receptors originate from a human donor with advanced metastatic prostate, ovarian, gallbladder or colorectal cancer (not recorded which). This table probably holds off-target reads from a library built for another chain.

The V gene is TRBV29-1, the J gene TRBJ2-1; 7 bases are a match to TRBD1. CDR1 is SQVTM and CDR2 is ANQGSEA in the germline V gene. J was trimmed by 6 bases and V by 4 bases; bases with no gene match: 15. The CDR3 contains 16 residues. In DNA, the CDR3 is TGCAGCGTTGTGTTGGTAGCTAGACGGACAGGCAATGAGCAGTTCTTC. Its translation is CSVVLVARRTGNEQFF.

About this clonotype: Germline is not matched at one junction end, which may reflect a read error. The chain links TRBV5-8 to TRBJ2-1, with 9 nucleotides matching TRBD2. Germline V gene sequence: CDR1 SGHTS, CDR2 YDEGEE. This CDR3 region has 14 residues. The CDR3 DNA follows: TGCGCCAGCAGCTTCGCTAGCGGGAACAATGAGCAGTTCTTC. Translating it yields CASSFASGNNEQFF.

The rearrangement links TRBV5-1 to TRBJ1-1, with D uncertain. The CDR3 length is 12 residues. The germline gives CDR1 SGHRS, CDR2 YFSETQ. Between the trimmed V and J ends, which lost 0 bases and 14 bases, there was a span of 14 bases. The CDR3 sequence is CASSLGAREWFF. In DNA, the CDR3 is TGCGCCAGCAGCTTGGGGGCCCGGGAGTGGTTCTTT.

The gene calls are TRBV12-3 or TRBV12-4 and TRBJ2-3, with 9 bases matching TRBD1. The V segment lost 8 bases and the J segment 2 bases; nucleotides outside the gene matches: 2. The CDR3 is 13 residues long. CDR3 residues: CASGQGITDTQYF. Written as DNA, the CDR3 is TGTGCCAGCGGACAGGGGATCACAGATACGCAGTATTTT.

This clonotype was picked up a small number of times. The rearrangement links TRBV5-5 to TRBJ2-3; TRBD1 matches 12 bases. Germline lookup yields CDR1 SGHKS and CDR2 YYEKEE (reference sequence). With 3 bases clipped from V and 6 bases from J, the junction kept 2 bases outside the gene matches. CDR3 length: 14 amino acids. CDR3 bases: TGTGCCAGCAGCTGGGGACAGGGGGCGGATACGCAGTATTTT. Translating it yields CASSWGQGADTQYF.

The rearrangement links TRBV10-2 to TRBJ2-3; D perhaps matches TRBD2 (5 bases). Germline lookup yields CDR1 WSHSY and CDR2 SAAADI. This CDR3 comprises 14 residues. V was cut by 6 bases and J by 6 bases, with 16 bases left in between. In DNA, the CDR3 is TGCGCCAGCAGGGAGGCGGGTGGCTCGGATACGCAGTATTTT. Encoded protein: CASREAGGSDTQYF.

The gene calls are TRBV6-8 and TRBJ1-1, with 7 bases that match TRBD1. Germline-derived CDR1 and CDR2 are MNHGY and SAAAGT. V was pared by 6 bases and J by 1 base, with 11 bases of the junction left unmatched. The CDR3 loop spans 16 amino acids. The CDR3 spells CASSPDRVRRNTEAFF. In DNA form, the CDR3 reads TGTGCCAGCAGCCCCGACAGGGTTCGAAGGAACACTGAAGCTTTCTTT.

V is TRBV27 and J is TRBJ2-4; 7 bases are shared with TRBD1. The germline V gene has CDR1 MNHEY and CDR2 SMNVEV (reference sequence). CDR3 length equals 16 residues. V lost 5 bases, J lost 9 bases, and 16 bases stayed unmatched. DNA for the CDR3: TGTGCCAGCAGTCTCTGGGACAGTGGAGCAGGGGGCATTCAGTACTTC. It encodes CASSLWDSGAGGIQYF.

V gene TRBV28 combines with J gene TRBJ2-3, with TRBD1 matching 12 bases. Germline assignment: CDR1 MDHEN and CDR2 SYDVKM. CDR3 length equals 18 residues. The junction had 14 bases not matched to a gene; V was cut back by 6 bases and J by 4 bases. The CDR3 coding sequence is TGTGCCAGCAGACCGGGACCCGGGACAGGGGGCTGGGCAGATACGCAGTATTTT. Encoded protein: CASRPGPGTGGWADTQYF.

The chain is built from TRBV29-1 and TRBJ1-2, with 11 bases aligning to TRBD1. Germline V gives CDR1 SQVTM, CDR2 ANQGSEA. CDR3 length: 14 residues. Losses at the gene ends were 6 bases for V and 8 bases for J; bases not matched to a gene: 11. DNA of the CDR3: TGCAGCGTCGTTGGCGGACAGGGGGCGTGGGGCTACACCTTC. Translating it yields CSVVGGQGAWGYTF.

CDR3 in amino acids: CASRVVGLTGELFF. The DNA of the CDR3 is TGTGCCAGCAGGGTTGTAGGTCTCACCGGGGAGCTGTTTTTT. This chain uses TRBV6-8 with TRBJ2-2, with D unclear. V lost 6 bases, J lost 4 bases, and 12 bases lay in between. CDR3 length: 14 residues. Germline assignment: CDR1 MNHGY and CDR2 SAAAGT.

This chain links TRBV3-1 with TRBJ2-3, with a weak D call TRBD2 (6 bases). Deletions cut 3 bases from V and 0 bases from J, with 10 bases between. The CDR3 covers 15 residues. Germline CDR1 and CDR2: LGHDT and YNNKEL (reference sequence). The chain's CDR3 is CASSQGGWSTDTQYF. CDR3 DNA sequence: TGTGCCAGCAGCCAGGGAGGTTGGAGCACAGATACGCAGTATTTT.

This clonotype has more than one count but fewer than ten. The chain uses TRBV19 and TRBJ2-1; TRBD1 matches at 8 bases. Germline V gene sequence: CDR1 LNHDA, CDR2 SQIVND (reference sequence). The CDR3 has 18 residues. J lost 0 bases, V lost 1 base, and 8 bases had no gene match. CDR3 in amino acids: CASSIGPGQASSYNEQFF. The CDR3 DNA reads TGTGCCAGTAGTATAGGTCCGGGACAGGCTAGCTCCTACAATGAGCAGTTCTTC.

The chain couples TRBV5-1 to TRBJ2-1; D is ambiguous. Trimming cost V 2 bases and J 2 bases, with 8 bases left between them. Germline V lookup: CDR1 SGHRS, CDR2 YFSETQ. The CDR3 length is 14 residues. The CDR3 region has the DNA TGCGCCAGCAGCTTAGGTGGGGCCTACAATGAGCAGTTCTTC. Translated: CASSLGGAYNEQFF.

Points on this clonotype: A junction end diverges from the germline sequence, so it may reflect a read error. CDR3 region: CASHTGTTSHEQYF. The CDR3 DNA is TGTGCCTCACACACCGGGACAACCTCCCACGAGCAGTACTTC. The chain recombines TRBV2 with TRBJ2-7, with TRBD1 as a possible D gene (6 bases). This CDR3 is built from 14 residues. CDR1 and CDR2 (germline): SNHLY, FYNNEI. The variable domain in full, completed from reference TRBV2 and TRBJ2-7, reads EPEVTQTPSHQVTQMGQEVILRCVPISNHLYFYWYRQILGQKVEFLVSFYNNEISEKSEIFDDQFSVERPDGSNFTLKIRSTKLEDSAMYFCASHTGTTSHEQYFGPGTRLTVT.

CDR3 amino acids: CASSSMGQGRDEQFF. The CDR3 coding sequence is TGCGCCAGCAGCTCTATGGGACAGGGACGGGATGAGCAGTTCTTC. V and J are TRBV5-1 and TRBJ2-1; 9 bases align to TRBD1. The CDR3 totals 15 residues. J lost 8 bases, V lost 3 bases, and 9 bases had no gene match. Germline CDR1 and CDR2: SGHRS and YFSETQ.

Points on this clonotype: One end of the junction does not line up with germline, which may come from a read error. The chain combines TRBV23-1 with TRBJ2-2; 12 nucleotides line up with TRBD1. TRBV23-1 is noted as an ORF with a role that remains uncertain. CDR3 length: 15 amino acids. In nucleotides, the CDR3 is TGCACCAGCAGACGGGACAGGGGGCACACCGGGGAGCTGTTTTTT. The encoded protein is CTSRRDRGHTGELFF.

The rearrangement uses TRBV28 and TRBJ1-3, with D possibly being TRBD1 (6 bases). V lost 6 bases and J 0 bases, leaving 12 bases between the germline ends. Per the germline V gene, CDR1 is MDHEN and CDR2 is SYDVKM. The CDR3 sequence is 15 residues long. The CDR3: CASSRRQVSGNTIYF. For the CDR3, the DNA is TGTGCCAGCAGCCGAAGACAGGTCTCTGGAAACACCATATATTTT.

The gene calls are TRBV28 and TRBJ2-5; D unresolved. Germline CDR1 and CDR2: MDHEN and SYDVKM. There are 12 residues in the CDR3. Deletions cut 4 bases from V and 4 bases from J, with 7 bases between. For the CDR3, the DNA is TGTGCCAGCAGTTCCGATGGAGAGACCCAGTACTTC. It yields the protein CASSSDGETQYF. The full variable domain, completed using reference TRBV28 and TRBJ2-5, is DVKVTQSSRYLVKRTGEKVFLECVQDMDHENMFWYRQDPGLGLRLIYFSYDVKMKEKGDIPEGYSVSREKKERFSLILESASTNQTSMYLCASSSDGETQYFGPGTRLLVL.

The sample holds a few counts of this clonotype. The chain has TRBV5-1 and TRBJ1-4; TRBD1 might be the D (6 bases). Germline V gene data show CDR1 as SGHRS and CDR2 as YFSETQ. Trimming stripped 6 bases from V and 14 bases from J, with 23 bases between. The CDR3 contains 14 residues. As DNA, the CDR3 is TGCGCCAGCACCCTGGGCGGGGGCCCTGGAGAGCTGTTTTTT. This translates into CASTLGGGPGELFF.

CDR3 residues: CSVATSGSYEQYF. CDR3 nucleotides: TGCAGCGTCGCTACTAGCGGGAGTTACGAGCAGTACTTC. The chain combines TRBV29-1 with TRBJ2-7; 11 bases are a match to TRBD2. V gave up 6 bases and J gave up 4 bases; unmatched junction bases: 5. Germline CDR1 is SQVTM and CDR2 is ANQGSEA. This CDR3 spans 13 amino acids.

This chain links TRBV2 with TRBJ2-2; D is perhaps TRBD1 (6 bases). There are 16 residues in the CDR3. The germline CDR1 and CDR2 sequences are SNHLY and FYNNEI. Deletions cut 4 bases from V and 0 bases from J, with 12 bases between. CDR3 nucleotide sequence: TGTGCCAGCAGTGGGGGACACGGTTCGAACACCGGGGAGCTGTTTTTT. Translated: CASSGGHGSNTGELFF.